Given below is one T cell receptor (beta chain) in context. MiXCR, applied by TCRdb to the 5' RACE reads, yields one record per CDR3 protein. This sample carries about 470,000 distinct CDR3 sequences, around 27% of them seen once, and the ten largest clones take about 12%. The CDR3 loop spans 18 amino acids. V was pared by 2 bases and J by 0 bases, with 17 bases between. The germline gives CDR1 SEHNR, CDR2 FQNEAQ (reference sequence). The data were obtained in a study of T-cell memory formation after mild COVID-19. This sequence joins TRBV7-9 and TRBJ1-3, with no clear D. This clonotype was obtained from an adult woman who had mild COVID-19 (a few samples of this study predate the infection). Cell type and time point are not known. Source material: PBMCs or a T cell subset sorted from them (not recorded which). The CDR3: CASSLLPHQPHSGNTIYF. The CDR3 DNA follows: TGTGCCAGCAGCTTACTACCCCACCAACCCCACTCTGGAAACACCATATATTTT.